One T cell receptor beta chain is described in this entry. The CDR3 consists of 17 residues. The junction had 12 bases not matched to a gene; V was cut back by 5 bases and J by 0 bases. Germline V gene lookup returns CDR1 SGHTA and CDR2 FQGNSA. This record comes from a study of shared clonotypes between healthy human individuals. Profiled with immunoSEQ multiplex PCR; TCRdb holds only in-frame clones, not every one. This table has about 2 million clones, 95% appearing once. This receptor was identified in a man younger than 35 in good health. The chain combines TRBV7-2 with TRBJ1-1, with TRBD1 matching 7 bases. Sequenced input: naive CD4+ T cells sorted from blood. Stated subset: CD45RA+ positively selected. The CDR3 DNA reads TGTGCCAGCAGCGAAGGGGGCGCAGGTTACATGAACACTGAAGCTTTCTTT. Translation: CASSEGGAGYMNTEAFF.